At least ten counts were recorded for the clone carrying this T cell receptor (beta chain). Its antigen is unidentified. The study amplified TCR beta CDR3 regions using RNA transcripts. In the first round, RT-PCR was carried out with HTBI primers, and a multiplex PCR formed the second round. TCRdb reprocessed the multiplex PCR reads via MiXCR and lists one record per CDR3 protein. The sample lists over a million distinct CDR3 sequences; 35% to 45% were seen once. This sample was included in a study of Graves' ophthalmopathy and Graves' hyperthyroidism. Overall study findings and caveats: Most thyroid clonotypes expanded beyond 0.001 frequency were also found in blood.

The CDR3 runs to 14 residues. Germline V gene sequence: CDR1 MGHRA, CDR2 YSYEKL. The J segment lost 8 bases and the V segment lost 3 bases, leaving 9 bases of the junction unmatched. This TCR was sampled from an adult man with Graves' hyperthyroidism. This chain connects TRBV4-1 to TRBJ1-2; 7 bases are shared with TRBD1. Sequenced sample: peripheral blood or thyroid tissue (not recorded which). CDR3: CASSQENRGGGYTF. In DNA, the CDR3 is TGCGCCAGCAGCCAGGAAAACAGGGGTGGAGGCTACACCTTC.